The clone carrying this TCR beta chain was observed at least ten times. The sample comes from a study of T cells in Graves' hyperthyroidism and ophthalmopathy. Amplification yielded TCR beta CDR3 regions, with RNA transcripts as the source. In the first-round RT-PCR of the TCR CDR3, the HTBI primer set was used. MiXCR, applied by TCRdb to the multiplex PCR reads, yields one record per CDR3 protein. Of approximately 330,000 distinct CDR3 sequences listed, roughly 23% are singletons. This CDR3 contains 16 residues. V lost 4 bases and J 0 bases, leaving 13 bases between the germline ends. CDR1 is SNHLY, CDR2 FYNNEI, per germline.

The rearrangement joins TRBV2 to TRBJ1-3; D might be TRBD1 (5 bases). Specimen: blood. The origin of this receptor is a woman aged 45-59 years with Graves' hyperthyroidism. The CDR3, as DNA: TGTGCCAGCAGTGGGGACGGATCTTTCTCTGGAAACACCATATATTTT. Translating it yields CASSGDGSFSGNTIYF.